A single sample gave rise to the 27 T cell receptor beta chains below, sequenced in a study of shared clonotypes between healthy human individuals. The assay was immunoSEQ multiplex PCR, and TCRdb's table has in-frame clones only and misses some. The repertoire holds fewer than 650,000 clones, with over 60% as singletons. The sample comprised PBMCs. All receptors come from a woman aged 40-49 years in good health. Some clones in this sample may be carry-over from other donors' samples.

CDR3 residues: CASSLEGNYNEQFF. CDR3 in DNA: TGTGCCAGCAGCTTAGAGGGGAACTACAATGAGCAGTTCTTC. The genes are TRBV11-3 and TRBJ2-1; no clear D gene. The CDR3 is 14 amino acids. Trimming stripped 0 bases from V and 3 bases from J, with 6 bases between. The germline V gene has CDR1 SGHNT and CDR2 YENEEA. Variable domain in full (rest from reference TRBV11-3 and TRBJ2-1): EAGVVQSPRYKIIEKKQPVAFWCNPISGHNTLYWYLQNLGQGPELLIRYENEEAVDDSQLPKDRFSAERLKGVDSTLKIQPAELGDSAVYLCASSLEGNYNEQFFGPGTRLTVL.

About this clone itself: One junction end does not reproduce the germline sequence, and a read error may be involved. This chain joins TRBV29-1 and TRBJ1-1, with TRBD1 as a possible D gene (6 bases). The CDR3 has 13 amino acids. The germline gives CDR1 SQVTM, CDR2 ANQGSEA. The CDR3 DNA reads TGCAGCGGCGCTACAGGGATAAACACTGAAGCTTCCTTT. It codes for CSGATGINTEASF.

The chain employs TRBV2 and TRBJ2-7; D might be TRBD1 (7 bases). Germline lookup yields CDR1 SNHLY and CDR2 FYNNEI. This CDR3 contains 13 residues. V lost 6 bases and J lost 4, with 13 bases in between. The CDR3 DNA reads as TGTGCCAGCAGACAGGGGACTTCATACGAGCAGTACTTC. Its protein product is CASRQGTSYEQYF.

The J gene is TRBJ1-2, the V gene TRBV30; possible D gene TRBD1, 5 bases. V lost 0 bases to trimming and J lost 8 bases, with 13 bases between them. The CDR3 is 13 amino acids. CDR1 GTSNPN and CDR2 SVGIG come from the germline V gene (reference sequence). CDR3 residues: CAWSVGPPEGYTF. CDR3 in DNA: TGTGCCTGGAGTGTGGGGCCACCTGAGGGCTACACCTTC.

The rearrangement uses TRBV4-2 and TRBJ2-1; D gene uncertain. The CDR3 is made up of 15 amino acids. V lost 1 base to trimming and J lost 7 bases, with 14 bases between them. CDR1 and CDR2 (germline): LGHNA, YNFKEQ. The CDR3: CASSQVAPDRNEQFF. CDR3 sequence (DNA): TGTGCCAGCAGCCAAGTAGCTCCTGACCGTAATGAGCAGTTCTTC.

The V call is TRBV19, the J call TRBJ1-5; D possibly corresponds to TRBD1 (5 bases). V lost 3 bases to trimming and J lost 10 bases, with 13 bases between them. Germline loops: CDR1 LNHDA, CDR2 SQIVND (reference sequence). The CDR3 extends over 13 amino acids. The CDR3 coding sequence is TGTGCCAGTAGTATGGGGGAAGTATTTCCCCAGCATTTT. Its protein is CASSMGEVFPQHF.

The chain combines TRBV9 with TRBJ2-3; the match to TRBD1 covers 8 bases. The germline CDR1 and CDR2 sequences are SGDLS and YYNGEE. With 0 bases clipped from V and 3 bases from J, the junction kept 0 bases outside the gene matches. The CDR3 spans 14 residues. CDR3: CASSVGTGTDTQYF. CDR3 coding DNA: TGTGCCAGCAGCGTAGGGACAGGGACAGATACGCAGTATTTT.

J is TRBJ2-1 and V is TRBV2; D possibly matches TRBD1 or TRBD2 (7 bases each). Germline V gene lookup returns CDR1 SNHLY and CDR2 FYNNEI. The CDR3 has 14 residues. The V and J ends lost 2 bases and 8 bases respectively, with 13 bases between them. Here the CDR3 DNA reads TGTGCCAGCAGTGAAAGGGCAGGGGGGGATGAGCAGTTCTTC. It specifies CASSERAGGDEQFF.

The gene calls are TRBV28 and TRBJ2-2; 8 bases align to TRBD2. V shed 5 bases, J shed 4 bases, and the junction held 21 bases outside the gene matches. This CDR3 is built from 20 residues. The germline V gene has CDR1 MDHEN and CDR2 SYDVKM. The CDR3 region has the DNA TGTGCCAGCAGTCAGCGGGAGCGTGGTCATACAAACCACTCCACCGGGGAGCTGTTTTTT. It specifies CASSQRERGHTNHSTGELFF.

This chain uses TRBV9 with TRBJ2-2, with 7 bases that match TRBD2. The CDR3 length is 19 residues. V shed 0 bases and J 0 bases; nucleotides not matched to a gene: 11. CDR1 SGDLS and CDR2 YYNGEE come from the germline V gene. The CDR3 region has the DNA TGTGCCAGCAGCGTAGCGCGGGAGACGGGGTGGTCGAACACCGGGGAGCTGTTTTTT. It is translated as CASSVARETGWSNTGELFF.

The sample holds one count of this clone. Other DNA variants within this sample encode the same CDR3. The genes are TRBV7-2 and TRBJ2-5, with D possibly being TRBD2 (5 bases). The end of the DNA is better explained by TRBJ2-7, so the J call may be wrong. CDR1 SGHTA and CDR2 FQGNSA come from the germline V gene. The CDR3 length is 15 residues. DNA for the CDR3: TGTGCCAGCAGCTTACTCGCGGGCGCGTCCTACGAGCAGTACTTC. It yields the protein CASSLLAGASYEQYF.

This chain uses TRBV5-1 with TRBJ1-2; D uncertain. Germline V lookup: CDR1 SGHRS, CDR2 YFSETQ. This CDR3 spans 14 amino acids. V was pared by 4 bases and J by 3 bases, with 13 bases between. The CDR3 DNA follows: TGCGCCAGCAGCGCCTCGACAACGGACTATGGCTACACCTTC. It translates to CASSASTTDYGYTF.

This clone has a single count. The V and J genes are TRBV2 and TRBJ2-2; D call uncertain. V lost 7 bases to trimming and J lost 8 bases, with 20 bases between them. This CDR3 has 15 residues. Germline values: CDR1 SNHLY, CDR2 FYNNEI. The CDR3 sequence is CASTENRGSPGELFF. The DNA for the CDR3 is TGTGCCAGCACAGAAAACCGTGGGTCCCCAGGGGAGCTGTTTTTT. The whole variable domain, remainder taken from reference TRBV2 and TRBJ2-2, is EPEVTQTPSHQVTQMGQEVILRCVPISNHLYFYWYRQILGQKVEFLVSFYNNEISEKSEIFDDQFSVERPDGSNFTLKIRSTKLEDSAMYFCASTENRGSPGELFFGEGSRLTVL.

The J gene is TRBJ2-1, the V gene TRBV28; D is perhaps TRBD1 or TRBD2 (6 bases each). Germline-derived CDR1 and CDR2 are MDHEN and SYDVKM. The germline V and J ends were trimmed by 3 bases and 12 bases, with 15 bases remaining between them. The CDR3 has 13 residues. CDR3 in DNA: TGTGCCAGCAGTTTTGGGGGCAGGGACTTGCAGTTCTTC. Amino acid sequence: CASSFGGRDLQFF. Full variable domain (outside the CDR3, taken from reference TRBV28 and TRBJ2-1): DVKVTQSSRYLVKRTGEKVFLECVQDMDHENMFWYRQDPGLGLRLIYFSYDVKMKEKGDIPEGYSVSREKKERFSLILESASTNQTSMYLCASSFGGRDLQFFGPGTRLTVL.

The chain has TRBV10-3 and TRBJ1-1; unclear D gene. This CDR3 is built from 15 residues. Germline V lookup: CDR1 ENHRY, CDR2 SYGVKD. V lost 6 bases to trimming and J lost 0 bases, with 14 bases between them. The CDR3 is CAISRDGEVNTEAFF. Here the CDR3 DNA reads TGTGCCATCAGCCGAGATGGGGAAGTGAACACTGAAGCTTTCTTT.

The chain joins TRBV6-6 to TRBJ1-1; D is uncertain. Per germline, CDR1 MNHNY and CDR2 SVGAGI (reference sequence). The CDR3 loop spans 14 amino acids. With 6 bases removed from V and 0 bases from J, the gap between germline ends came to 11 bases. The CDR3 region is CASRSDKVNTEAFF. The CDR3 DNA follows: TGTGCCAGCAGGTCAGACAAGGTGAACACTGAAGCTTTCTTT.

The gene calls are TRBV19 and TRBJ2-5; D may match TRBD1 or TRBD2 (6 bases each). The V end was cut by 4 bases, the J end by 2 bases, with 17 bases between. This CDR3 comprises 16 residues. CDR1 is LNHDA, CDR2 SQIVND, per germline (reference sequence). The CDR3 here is CASSKLARGGQETQYF. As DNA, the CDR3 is TGTGCCAGTAGTAAACTAGCTCGAGGGGGTCAAGAGACCCAGTACTTC.

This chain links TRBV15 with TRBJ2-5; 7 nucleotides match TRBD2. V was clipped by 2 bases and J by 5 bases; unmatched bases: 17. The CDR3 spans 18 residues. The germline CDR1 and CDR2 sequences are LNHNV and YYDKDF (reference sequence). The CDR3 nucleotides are TGTGCCACCAGCAGATTTGCCCTGTCGGGGCGGGAGTGGGAGACCCAGTACTTC. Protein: CATSRFALSGREWETQYF.

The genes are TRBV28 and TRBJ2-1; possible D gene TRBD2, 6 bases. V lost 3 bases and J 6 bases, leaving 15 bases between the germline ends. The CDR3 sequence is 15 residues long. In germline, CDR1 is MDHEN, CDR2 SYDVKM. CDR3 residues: CASSLGTVVSNEQFF. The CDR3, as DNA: TGTGCCAGCAGTTTGGGGACTGTAGTTAGCAATGAGCAGTTCTTC.

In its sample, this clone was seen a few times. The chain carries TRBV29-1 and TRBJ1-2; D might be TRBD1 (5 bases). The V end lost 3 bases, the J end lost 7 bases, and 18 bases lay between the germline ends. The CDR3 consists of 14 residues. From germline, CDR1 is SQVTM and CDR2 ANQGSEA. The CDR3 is CSVDSLPGNAGYTF. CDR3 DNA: TGCAGCGTTGACTCCCTCCCAGGGAATGCTGGCTACACCTTC.

DNA for the CDR3: TGTGCCAGCAGCTCCGAGTACCAGCAGTACTTC. Amino acid sequence: CASSSEYQQYF. The chain couples TRBV7-9 to TRBJ2-7; no clear D. V was pared by 4 bases and J by 8 bases, with 9 bases between. The CDR3 extends over 11 amino acids. Germline lookup yields CDR1 SEHNR and CDR2 FQNEAQ (reference sequence).

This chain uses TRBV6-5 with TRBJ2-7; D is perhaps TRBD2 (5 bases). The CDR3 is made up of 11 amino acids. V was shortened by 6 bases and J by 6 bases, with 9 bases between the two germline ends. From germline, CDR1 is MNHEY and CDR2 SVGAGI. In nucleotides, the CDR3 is TGTGCCAGCAGGGCCCGGGGCGAGCAGTACTTC. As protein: CASRARGEQYF.

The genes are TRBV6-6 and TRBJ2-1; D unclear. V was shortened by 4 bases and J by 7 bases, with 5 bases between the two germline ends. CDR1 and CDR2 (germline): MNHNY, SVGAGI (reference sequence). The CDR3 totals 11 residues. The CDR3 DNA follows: TGTGCCAGCAGTTTGGCTAATGAGCAGTTCTTC. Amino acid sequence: CASSLANEQFF.

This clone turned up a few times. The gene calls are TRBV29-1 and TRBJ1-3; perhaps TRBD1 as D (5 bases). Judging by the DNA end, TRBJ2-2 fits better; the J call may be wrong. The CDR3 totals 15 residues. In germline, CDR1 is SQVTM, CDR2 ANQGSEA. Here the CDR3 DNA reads TGCAGCGTATTCTCGGTGGTTAGGGGTTTCGGGGAGCTGTTTTTT. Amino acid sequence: CSVFSVVRGFGELFF.

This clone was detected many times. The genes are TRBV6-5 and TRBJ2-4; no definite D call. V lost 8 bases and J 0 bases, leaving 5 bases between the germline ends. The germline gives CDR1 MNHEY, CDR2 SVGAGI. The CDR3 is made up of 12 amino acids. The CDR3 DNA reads TGTGCCAGCTCGGGAGCCAAAAACATTCAGTACTTC. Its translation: CASSGAKNIQYF.

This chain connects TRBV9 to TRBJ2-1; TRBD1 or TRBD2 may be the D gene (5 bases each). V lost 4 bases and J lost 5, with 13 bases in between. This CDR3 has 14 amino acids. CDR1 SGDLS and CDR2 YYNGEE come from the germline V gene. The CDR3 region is CASSYRDPNNEQFF. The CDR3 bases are TGTGCCAGCAGCTACCGGGACCCGAACAATGAGCAGTTCTTC.

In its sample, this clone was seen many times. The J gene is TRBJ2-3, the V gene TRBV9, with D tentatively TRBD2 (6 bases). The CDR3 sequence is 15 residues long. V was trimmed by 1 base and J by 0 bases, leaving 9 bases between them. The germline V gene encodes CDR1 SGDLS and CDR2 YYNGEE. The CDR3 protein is CASSVSGLSTDTQYF. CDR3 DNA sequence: TGTGCCAGCAGCGTAAGCGGGCTTAGCACAGATACGCAGTATTTT.